Here is one T cell receptor beta chain with its context. The antigen remains unidentified. None of the donors, who were healthy HIV-negative adults, had recently had acute infections or vaccinations. Investigators divided CD4+ cells into CD45RA+ naive and CD45RA-negative memory subsets. This sample is part of a study of shared clonotypes between healthy human individuals. Findings and caveats of the study: When naive CD4 clonotypes were compared across four donors, 4% to 6.5% were shared. The generation probabilities recorded for non-shared clonotypes fell below those of clonotypes shared by all four donors.

V lost 3 bases to trimming and J lost 0 bases; unmatched junction nucleotides: 7. The CDR3 covers 17 residues. CDR1 SNHLY and CDR2 FYNNEI come from the germline V gene. Clones were read by immunoSEQ multiplex PCR, and TCRdb kept only the in-frame ones, dropping some. The table records 2 million to 2.5 million clones, over 85% of them present only once. This clonotype was obtained from a man aged 18-30 years in good health. Some clones in this sample may be carry-over from other donors' samples. The chain links TRBV2 to TRBJ1-5; 8 positions agree with TRBD1. Input material: naive CD4+ T cells from PBMCs. Subset indicated: CD45RA+ positively selected. The CDR3 reads CASSEPDRGVSNQPQHF. As DNA, the CDR3 is TGTGCCAGCAGTGAGCCTGACAGGGGAGTTAGCAATCAGCCCCAGCATTTT.